These T cell receptor beta chains were read from a single sample in a study of CD8+ T cells in alopecia areata. TCRdb's copy holds only in-frame clones and misses some; the assay was immunoSEQ multiplex PCR. The repertoire holds approximately 210,000 clones, with roughly three fifths as singletons. Sequenced here: CD4+ T cells sorted from blood, sampled at week 44, from a patient treated with tofacitinib. These receptors were collected from a human donor with alopecia areata. Each CDR3 is given with its conserved first and last residue. Fields, in order: D gene, clone size, V gene, J gene, CDR3 protein, CDR3 DNA. A D gene is named only where the DNA matches it firmly. Clone size, where shown, is once, few, many, or a class for clones that have expanded.

TRBD1	NA	TRBV25-1	TRBJ1-6	CASSPDRVSPLHF	TGTGCCAGCAGCCCTGACAGGGTTTCACCCCTCCACTTT
TRBD1	NA	TRBV5-6	TRBJ1-2	CASSLLQGDGYTF	TGTGCCAGCAGCTTGTTACAGGGGGATGGCTACACCTTC
NA	few	TRBV5-1	TRBJ2-3	CASSLVTAQDTQYF	TGCGCCAGCAGCTTGGTCACAGCCCAAGATACGCAGTATTTT
TRBD1	NA	TRBV30	TRBJ2-1	CAWTSTRDRVSYNEQFF	TGTGCCTGGACTTCAACCCGGGACAGGGTGTCCTACAATGAGCAGTTCTTC
TRBD1	NA	TRBV5-1	TRBJ2-1	CASSLVGQGANEQFF	TGCGCCAGCAGCTTGGTTGGACAGGGGGCGAATGAGCAGTTCTTC
NA	few	TRBV15	TRBJ1-2	CATSTPEGNYGYTF	TGTGCCACCAGCACCCCTGAAGGAAACTATGGCTACACCTTC
NA	few	TRBV5-1	TRBJ2-2	CASSLIENTGELFF	TGCGCCAGCAGCTTAATCGAGAACACCGGGGAGCTGTTTTTT
TRBD1	NA	TRBV6-1	TRBJ2-3	CASSEFGTRGTDTQYF	TGTGCCAGCAGTGAATTCGGGACCAGGGGGACAGATACGCAGTATTTT
NA	NA	TRBV2	TRBJ1-1	CASRARGYGEAFF	TGTGCCAGCAGGGCAAGGGGGTATGGTGAAGCTTTCTTT
NA	NA	TRBV5-5	TRBJ2-2	CASRHRDMNTGELFF	TGTGCCAGCCGCCATCGAGATATGAACACCGGGGAGCTGTTTTTT
NA	NA	TRBV2	TRBJ2-4	CASSEAELAGTARYIQYF	TGTGCCAGCAGTGAAGCGGAACTAGCCGGGACGGCGAGGTACATTCAGTACTTC
NA	few	TRBV7-2	TRBJ1-1	CASSLGVAYTEAFF	TGTGCCAGCAGCCTCGGCGTGGCCTACACTGAAGCTTTCTTT
TRBD1	NA	TRBV27	TRBJ1-2	CASSLSGTVYGYTF	TGTGCCAGCAGTTTATCCGGGACAGTCTATGGCTACACCTTC
TRBD1	NA	TRBV28	TRBJ2-1	CASSPPPGQGATGEQFF	TGTGCCAGCAGTCCGCCCCCGGGACAGGGGGCCACGGGTGAGCAGTTCTTC
NA	few	TRBV14	TRBJ1-4	CASSQRQATNEKLFF	TGTGCCAGCAGCCAGCGACAGGCAACTAATGAAAAACTGTTTTTT
NA	NA	TRBV19	TRBJ2-3	CASTDRLSDTQYF	TGTGCCAGCACAGACAGGTTGTCGGATACGCAGTATTTT
TRBD2	NA	TRBV19	TRBJ2-1	CASSPFSLAGYNEQFF	TGTGCCAGTAGTCCCTTTTCCCTAGCGGGGTACAATGAGCAGTTCTTC
TRBD2	NA	TRBV5-4	TRBJ2-3	CASSPMTSGPVGTQYF	TGTGCCAGCAGCCCGATGACTAGCGGGCCGGTCGGTACGCAGTATTTT
TRBD2	NA	TRBV18	TRBJ2-7	CASSPLPTSGVFHEQYF	TGTGCCAGCTCACCACTTCCAACTAGCGGGGTTTTCCACGAGCAGTACTTC
NA	NA	TRBV11-3	TRBJ2-3	CASSLKAKGDTQYF	TGTGCCAGCAGCTTAAAAGCGAAGGGGGATACGCAGTATTTT
NA	NA	TRBV5-5	TRBJ1-1	CASSPPRATEAFF	TGTGCCAGCAGCCCCCCCAGGGCCACTGAAGCTTTCTTT
TRBD1	NA	TRBV9	TRBJ1-1	CASSPGTGLWAFF	TGTGCCAGCAGCCCCGGGACAGGTCTGTGGGCTTTCTTT
NA	NA	TRBV30	TRBJ1-1	CARTGQDTEAFF	TGTGCCCGTACAGGGCAGGACACTGAAGCTTTCTTT
NA	NA	TRBV29-1	TRBJ2-7	CSVNRESSEQYF	TGCAGCGTTAACAGGGAATCGAGCGAGCAGTACTTC
NA	once	TRBV6-1	TRBJ1-2	CASTPRKGGYTF	TGTGCCAGCACTCCCCGGAAGGGTGGCTACACCTTC
NA	NA	TRBV7-6	TRBJ2-7	CASSLGGGIDEQYF	TGTGCCAGCAGCTTAGGTGGAGGGATCGACGAGCAGTACTTC
NA	NA	TRBV11-2	TRBJ2-1	CASSLGPFGAWDNEQFF	TGTGCCAGCAGCTTAGGTCCATTCGGGGCCTGGGATAATGAGCAGTTCTTC
TRBD1	few	TRBV10-3	TRBJ2-7	CAISDGQGKNEQYF	TGTGCCATCAGTGATGGACAGGGGAAGAACGAGCAGTACTTC
NA	NA	TRBV29-1	TRBJ2-3	CSVARGVDTQYF	TGCAGCGTTGCCCGGGGCGTGGATACGCAGTATTTT
TRBD2	NA	TRBV7-2	TRBJ2-7	CASSPGGYEQYF	TGTGCCAGCAGCCCGGGGGGCTACGAGCAGTACTTC
NA	NA	TRBV5-1	TRBJ2-5	CASSVVARRETQYF	TGCGCCAGCAGCGTAGTTGCAAGGCGGGAGACCCAGTACTTC
TRBD1	NA	TRBV7-9	TRBJ2-7	CASSSSRDRYEQYF	TGTGCCAGCAGCTCATCCCGGGACAGATACGAGCAGTACTTC
TRBD1	NA	TRBV5-6	TRBJ1-5	CASSLQGRGQPQHF	TGTGCCAGCAGCTTACAGGGGCGAGGACAGCCCCAGCATTTT
NA	NA	TRBV29-1	TRBJ1-1	CSVENGGNTEAFF	TGCAGCGTTGAGAACGGGGGGAACACTGAAGCTTTCTTT
NA	NA	TRBV4-1	TRBJ1-6	CASSQVLPGGSYNSPLHF	TGCGCCAGCAGCCAAGTCCTCCCGGGGGGCTCCTATAATTCACCCCTCCACTTT
TRBD2	few	TRBV5-1	TRBJ2-1	CASSLGLAGPGDEQFF	TGCGCCAGCAGCTTAGGACTAGCGGGTCCAGGCGATGAGCAGTTCTTC
TRBD1	NA	TRBV11-2	TRBJ2-7	CASSSFSTDRGYEQYF	TGTGCCAGCAGCTCCTTCTCTACGGACAGGGGCTACGAGCAGTACTTC
TRBD1	NA	TRBV7-2	TRBJ1-2	CASSSAGTGIRGYTF	TGTGCCAGCAGCTCCGCCGGGACAGGCATTAGAGGCTACACCTTC
NA	NA	TRBV19	TRBJ1-3	CATSRGRLENTIYF	TGTGCCACCAGCCGGGGGAGACTTGAAAACACCATATATTTT
NA	NA	TRBV2	TRBJ2-1	CASSPAVSRHEQFF	TGTGCCAGCAGCCCGGCGGTCTCCCGACATGAGCAGTTCTTC
NA	many	TRBV5-5	TRBJ1-3	CASSRVQGSGNTIYF	TGTGCCAGCAGTCGCGTTCAGGGGTCAGGAAACACCATATATTTT
NA	once	TRBV4-2	TRBJ2-1	CASSQDRATYNEQFF	TGTGCCAGCAGCCAAGACCGGGCGACCTACAATGAGCAGTTCTTC
TRBD1	NA	TRBV7-9	TRBJ1-2	CASSSDRAYGYTF	TGTGCCAGCAGCTCGGACAGGGCCTATGGCTACACCTTC
TRBD1	NA	TRBV29-1	TRBJ1-1	CSVVDRGNTEAFF	TGCAGCGTTGTGGACAGGGGGAACACTGAAGCTTTCTTT